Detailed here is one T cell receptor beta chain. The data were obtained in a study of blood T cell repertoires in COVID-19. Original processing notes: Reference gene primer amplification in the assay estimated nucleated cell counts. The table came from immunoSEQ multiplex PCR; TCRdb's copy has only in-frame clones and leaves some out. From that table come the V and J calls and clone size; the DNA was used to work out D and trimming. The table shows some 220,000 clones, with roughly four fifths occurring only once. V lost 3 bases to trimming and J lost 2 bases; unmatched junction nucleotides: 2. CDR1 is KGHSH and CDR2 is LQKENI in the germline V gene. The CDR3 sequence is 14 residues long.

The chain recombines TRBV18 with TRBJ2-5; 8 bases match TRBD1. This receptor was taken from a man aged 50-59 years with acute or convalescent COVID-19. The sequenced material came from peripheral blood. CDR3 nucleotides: TGTGCCAGCTCACCGACAGGGGTGCAAGAGACCCAGTACTTC. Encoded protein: CASSPTGVQETQYF.